This is a list of T cell receptor beta chains from one sample in a study of blood T cell repertoires in COVID-19. The data were produced by immunoSEQ multiplex PCR, yet TCRdb's version contains in-frame clones alone and is incomplete. The top ten clones hold roughly 9% of a sample with fewer than 200,000 clones, 80% to 85% of them seen once. The sequenced sample was peripheral blood. The receptor source for this set is a woman over 75 with active or convalescent COVID-19. Both conserved end residues are part of each CDR3. Fields, in order: V gene, J gene, clone size, CDR3 length, D gene, CDR3 DNA, CDR3 protein. The D gene is left open where the match is weak. The size field is filled for only some rows; it gives once, few, many or a size class.

V gene: TRBV19; J gene: TRBJ2-3; clone size: -; CDR3 length: 16; D gene: TRBD1; CDR3 DNA: TGTGCCAGTAGTATAGTTGTGACAGGGGAAACAGATACGCAGTATTTT; CDR3 protein: CASSIVVTGETDTQYF
V gene: TRBV10-2; J gene: TRBJ1-2; clone size: -; CDR3 length: 14; D gene: TRBD1; CDR3 DNA: TGCGCCAGCAGTGGTGCCGGACAGGACTATGGCTACACCTTC; CDR3 protein: CASSGAGQDYGYTF
V gene: TRBV3-1/TRBV3-2; J gene: TRBJ1-4; clone size: -; CDR3 length: 15; D gene: -; CDR3 DNA: TGTGCCAGCAGCCCTCCATACAGTGGTAATGAAAAACTGTTTTTT; CDR3 protein: CASSPPYSGNEKLFF
V gene: TRBV6-5; J gene: TRBJ1-3; clone size: -; CDR3 length: 15; D gene: TRBD1; CDR3 DNA: TGTGCCAGCAGATCACCGGGACAGCCCGGAAACACCATATATTTT; CDR3 protein: CASRSPGQPGNTIYF
V gene: TRBV5-1; J gene: TRBJ2-1; clone size: -; CDR3 length: 16; D gene: -; CDR3 DNA: TGCGCCAGCAGCTTGGAGGCAGGGGACGTCTACAATGAGCAGTTCTTC; CDR3 protein: CASSLEAGDVYNEQFF
V gene: TRBV7-2; J gene: TRBJ2-7; clone size: -; CDR3 length: 15; D gene: TRBD1; CDR3 DNA: TGTGCCAGCAGCCCAGGGACAGTGAGCTCCTACGAGCAGTACTTC; CDR3 protein: CASSPGTVSSYEQYF
V gene: TRBV12-3/TRBV12-4; J gene: TRBJ1-5; clone size: -; CDR3 length: 13; D gene: -; CDR3 DNA: TGTGCCAGCAGTTTCGACTCTACAGGGCCCCAGCATTTT; CDR3 protein: CASSFDSTGPQHF
V gene: TRBV3-1/TRBV3-2; J gene: TRBJ2-7; clone size: -; CDR3 length: 16; D gene: -; CDR3 DNA: TGTGCCAGCAGCCAAGGAGGGCGGTTCTACGTCTACGAGCAGTACTTC; CDR3 protein: CASSQGGRFYVYEQYF
V gene: TRBV5-6; J gene: TRBJ1-1; clone size: -; CDR3 length: 14; D gene: TRBD1; CDR3 DNA: TGTGCCAGCACCCCCAGGGGGGCAGGGCGGAGGGCTTTCTTT; CDR3 protein: CASTPRGAGRRAFF
V gene: TRBV7-2; J gene: TRBJ1-3; clone size: -; CDR3 length: 14; D gene: -; CDR3 DNA: TGTGCCAGCAGCTTGCTTGGGGCGGGAAACACCATATATTTT; CDR3 protein: CASSLLGAGNTIYF
V gene: TRBV6-2/TRBV6-3; J gene: TRBJ1-5; clone size: once; CDR3 length: 14; D gene: -; CDR3 DNA: TGTGCCAGCAGTCCCGGGGAGTACAATCAGCCCCAGCATTTT; CDR3 protein: CASSPGEYNQPQHF
V gene: TRBV6-5; J gene: TRBJ1-1; clone size: -; CDR3 length: 15; D gene: TRBD1; CDR3 DNA: TGTGCCAGCAGCTCTACAGGGGCCTCGAACACTGAAGCTTTCTTT; CDR3 protein: CASSSTGASNTEAFF
V gene: TRBV3-1/TRBV3-2; J gene: TRBJ1-2; clone size: once; CDR3 length: 12; D gene: -; CDR3 DNA: TGTGCCAGCAGCCTCGCGGGTGGCGGCTACACCTTC; CDR3 protein: CASSLAGGGYTF
V gene: TRBV10-2; J gene: TRBJ2-5; clone size: -; CDR3 length: 11; D gene: -; CDR3 DNA: TGCGCCAGCAACAGGGTCAAGACCCAGTACTTC; CDR3 protein: CASNRVKTQYF
V gene: TRBV9; J gene: TRBJ2-5; clone size: -; CDR3 length: 16; D gene: -; CDR3 DNA: TGTGCCAGCAGCGTAGTAGGACGGCTCGGGGAAGAGACCCAGTACTTC; CDR3 protein: CASSVVGRLGEETQYF
V gene: TRBV11-3; J gene: TRBJ1-1; clone size: -; CDR3 length: 14; D gene: -; CDR3 DNA: TGTGCCAGCAGCTTAGTGACAGGGAACACTGAAGCTTTCTTT; CDR3 protein: CASSLVTGNTEAFF
V gene: TRBV11-3; J gene: TRBJ2-1; clone size: -; CDR3 length: 15; D gene: -; CDR3 DNA: TGTGCCAGCAGCTTAACGGGGGACTCCTACAATGAGCAGTTCTTC; CDR3 protein: CASSLTGDSYNEQFF
V gene: TRBV6-2/TRBV6-3; J gene: TRBJ2-2; clone size: -; CDR3 length: 19; D gene: TRBD2; CDR3 DNA: TGTGCCAGCAGCCTACTAGCGGGGGACCTCCTCGCGAACACCGGGGAGCTGTTTTTT; CDR3 protein: CASSLLAGDLLANTGELFF
V gene: TRBV5-4; J gene: TRBJ1-2; clone size: -; CDR3 length: 15; D gene: -; CDR3 DNA: TGTGCCAGCAGCTTGGCCGGGGGGGGTGGCTATGGCTACACCTTC; CDR3 protein: CASSLAGGGGYGYTF
V gene: TRBV29-1; J gene: TRBJ1-1; clone size: -; CDR3 length: 17; D gene: TRBD1; CDR3 DNA: TGCAGCGGCGTCCGGGACAGGGGTTTAGGTGGAGTCGCTGAAGCTTTCTTT; CDR3 protein: CSGVRDRGLGGVAEAFF
V gene: TRBV6-2/TRBV6-3; J gene: TRBJ1-3; clone size: -; CDR3 length: 16; D gene: -; CDR3 DNA: TGTGCCAGCAGTTACTCGGGCGGGAGCTCTGGAAACACCATATATTTT; CDR3 protein: CASSYSGGSSGNTIYF
V gene: TRBV19; J gene: TRBJ1-5; clone size: -; CDR3 length: 15; D gene: -; CDR3 DNA: TGTGCCAGTAGTACTACAGGGATGAGCAATCAGCCCCAGCATTTT; CDR3 protein: CASSTTGMSNQPQHF
V gene: TRBV27; J gene: TRBJ2-7; clone size: once; CDR3 length: 16; D gene: TRBD2; CDR3 DNA: TGTGCCAGCAGTTCGGGACTAGCGGGGGGGTCCTACGAGCAGTACTTC; CDR3 protein: CASSSGLAGGSYEQYF
V gene: TRBV6-2/TRBV6-3; J gene: TRBJ2-1; clone size: -; CDR3 length: 15; D gene: -; CDR3 DNA: TGTGCCAGCAGCAGTCAGCGAGCCTCCTACAATGAGCAGTTCTTC; CDR3 protein: CASSSQRASYNEQFF
V gene: TRBV3-1/TRBV3-2; J gene: TRBJ2-1; clone size: -; CDR3 length: 15; D gene: -; CDR3 DNA: TGTGCCAGCAGCCAAGGTAGGACAGACTACAATGAGCAGTTCTTC; CDR3 protein: CASSQGRTDYNEQFF
V gene: TRBV27; J gene: TRBJ1-2; clone size: -; CDR3 length: 15; D gene: TRBD1; CDR3 DNA: TGTGCCAGCAGTTCACCGGGACAGGGGTACTATGGCTACACCTTC; CDR3 protein: CASSSPGQGYYGYTF
V gene: TRBV24-1; J gene: TRBJ1-4; clone size: -; CDR3 length: 11; D gene: -; CDR3 DNA: TGTGCCACCGGGACTGGTGAAAAACTGTTTTTT; CDR3 protein: CATGTGEKLFF
V gene: TRBV19; J gene: TRBJ1-5; clone size: -; CDR3 length: 14; D gene: TRBD1; CDR3 DNA: TGTGCCAGTAGTACCGGGACAGGGAATCAGCCCCAGCATTTT; CDR3 protein: CASSTGTGNQPQHF
V gene: TRBV19; J gene: TRBJ2-2; clone size: -; CDR3 length: 13; D gene: TRBD1; CDR3 DNA: TGTGCCAGTAGTAATCAGGGGGCCGGGGAGCTGTTTTTT; CDR3 protein: CASSNQGAGELFF
V gene: TRBV10-2; J gene: TRBJ2-1; clone size: -; CDR3 length: 15; D gene: TRBD1; CDR3 DNA: TGCGCCAGCACTCTACCGGGACAGGGCTACAATGAGCAGTTCTTC; CDR3 protein: CASTLPGQGYNEQFF
V gene: TRBV5-5; J gene: TRBJ1-6; clone size: -; CDR3 length: 15; D gene: TRBD1; CDR3 DNA: TGTGCCAGCAGGAACAGCGAGACAGGGTTCTCACCCCTCCACTTT; CDR3 protein: CASRNSETGFSPLHF
V gene: TRBV2; J gene: TRBJ1-5; clone size: -; CDR3 length: 15; D gene: -; CDR3 DNA: TGTGCCAGCAGTGAGGCGACAGTACCCAATCAGCCCCAGCATTTT; CDR3 protein: CASSEATVPNQPQHF
V gene: TRBV27; J gene: TRBJ2-5; clone size: -; CDR3 length: 13; D gene: -; CDR3 DNA: TGTGCCAGCAGAATCGGGTCCCAAGAGACCCAGTACTTC; CDR3 protein: CASRIGSQETQYF
V gene: TRBV5-4; J gene: TRBJ2-7; clone size: -; CDR3 length: 16; D gene: -; CDR3 DNA: TGTGCCAGCAGCTTGGCCGGGGGGACAGGCCGCTACGAGCAGTACTTC; CDR3 protein: CASSLAGGTGRYEQYF
V gene: TRBV5-4; J gene: TRBJ1-6; clone size: -; CDR3 length: 15; D gene: -; CDR3 DNA: TGTGCCAGCAGCCCCCGACAGGATACGAATTCACCCCTCCACTTT; CDR3 protein: CASSPRQDTNSPLHF
V gene: TRBV5-1; J gene: TRBJ1-1; clone size: -; CDR3 length: 13; D gene: -; CDR3 DNA: TGCGCCAGCAGCTTGGACAGGGAAGATGAAGCTTTCTTT; CDR3 protein: CASSLDREDEAFF
V gene: TRBV7-2; J gene: TRBJ1-6; clone size: -; CDR3 length: 14; D gene: TRBD1; CDR3 DNA: TGTGCCAGCAGCCGGGACAGAAACAATTCACCCCTCCACTTT; CDR3 protein: CASSRDRNNSPLHF